This section outlines one TCR beta chain sequence together with its context. Germline V gene sequence: CDR1 LGHDT, CDR2 YNNKEL (reference sequence). The CDR3 loop spans 12 amino acids. Trimming took off 1 base at V and 3 bases at J, with 3 bases between the two ends. The data stem from a study of blood T cell repertoires in COVID-19. Study-level background: T cells, B-cell-depleted T cells, or PBMCs provided the cDNA or gDNA that served as material.

Original handling: Counts of nucleated cells, estimated from reference gene primer amplification, were obtained. The method was immunoSEQ multiplex PCR; TCRdb's version includes in-frame clones alone and lacks a portion of them. From that table come the V and J calls and clone size; the DNA was used to work out D and trimming. The table records 60,000 to 75,000 clones, 88% of them present only once. The source is a human donor in a cohort sampled during active COVID-19. The sample comprised peripheral blood. The chain joins TRBV3-1 (or the pseudogene TRBV3-2) to TRBJ2-5, with no clear D. For the CDR3, the DNA is TGTGCCAGCAGCCAAGCGGAAGAGACCCAGTACTTC. It translates to CASSQAEETQYF.